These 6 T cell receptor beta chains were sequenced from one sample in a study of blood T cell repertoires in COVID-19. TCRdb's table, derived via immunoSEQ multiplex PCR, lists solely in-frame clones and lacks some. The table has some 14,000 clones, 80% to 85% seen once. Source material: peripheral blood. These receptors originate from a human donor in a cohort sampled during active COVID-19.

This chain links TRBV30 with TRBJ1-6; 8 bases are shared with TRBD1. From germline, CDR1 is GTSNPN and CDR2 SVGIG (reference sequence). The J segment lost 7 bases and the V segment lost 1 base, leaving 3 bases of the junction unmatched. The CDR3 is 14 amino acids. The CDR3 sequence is CAWSEGQENSPLHF. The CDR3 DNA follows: TGTGCCTGGAGTGAGGGACAGGAGAATTCACCCCTCCACTTT.

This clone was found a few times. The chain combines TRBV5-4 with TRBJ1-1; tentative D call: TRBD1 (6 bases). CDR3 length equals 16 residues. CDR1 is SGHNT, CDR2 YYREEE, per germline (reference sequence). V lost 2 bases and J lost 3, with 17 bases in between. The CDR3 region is CASSFGWTEPYTEAFF. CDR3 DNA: TGTGCCAGCAGCTTTGGCTGGACAGAACCTTACACTGAAGCTTTCTTT.

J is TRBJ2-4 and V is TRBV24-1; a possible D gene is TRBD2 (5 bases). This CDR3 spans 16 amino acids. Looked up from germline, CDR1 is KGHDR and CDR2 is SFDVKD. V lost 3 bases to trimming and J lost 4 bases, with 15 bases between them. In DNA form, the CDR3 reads TGTGCCACCAGTGATGCCCTTAGTAGCGAGAAAAACATTCAGTACTTC. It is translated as CATSDALSSEKNIQYF.

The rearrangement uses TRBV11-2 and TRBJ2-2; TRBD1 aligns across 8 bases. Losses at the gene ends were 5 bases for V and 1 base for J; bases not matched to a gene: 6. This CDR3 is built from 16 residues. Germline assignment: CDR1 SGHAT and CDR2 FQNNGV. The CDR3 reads CASSLRTGLNTGELFF. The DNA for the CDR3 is TGTGCCAGCAGCCTAAGGACAGGGCTGAACACCGGGGAGCTGTTTTTT.

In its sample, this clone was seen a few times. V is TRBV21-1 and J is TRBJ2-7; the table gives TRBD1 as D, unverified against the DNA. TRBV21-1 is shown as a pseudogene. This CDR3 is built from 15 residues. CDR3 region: CASSKGQGPSYEQYF. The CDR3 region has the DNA TGTGCCAGCAGCAAAGGACAGGGCCCATCCTACGAGCAGTACTTC.

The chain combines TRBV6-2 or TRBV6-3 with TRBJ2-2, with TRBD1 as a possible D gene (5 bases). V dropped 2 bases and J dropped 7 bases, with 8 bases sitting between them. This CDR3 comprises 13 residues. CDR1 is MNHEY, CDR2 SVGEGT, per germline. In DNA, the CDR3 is TGTGCCAGCAGTTACCTAGACAGCGGGGAGCTGTTTTTT. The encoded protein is CASSYLDSGELFF.